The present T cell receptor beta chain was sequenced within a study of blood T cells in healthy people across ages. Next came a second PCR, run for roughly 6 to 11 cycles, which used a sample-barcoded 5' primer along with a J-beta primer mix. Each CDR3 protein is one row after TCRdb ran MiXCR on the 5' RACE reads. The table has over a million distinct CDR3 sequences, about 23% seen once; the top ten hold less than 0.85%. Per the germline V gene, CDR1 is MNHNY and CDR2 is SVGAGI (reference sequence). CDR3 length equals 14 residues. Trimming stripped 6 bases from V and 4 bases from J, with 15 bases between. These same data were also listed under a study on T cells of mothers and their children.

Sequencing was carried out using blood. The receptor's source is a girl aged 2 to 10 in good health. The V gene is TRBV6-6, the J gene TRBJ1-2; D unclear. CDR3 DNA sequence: TGTGCCAGCAGCCCTAACCAAGTTGGCTATGGCTACACCTTC. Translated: CASSPNQVGYGYTF.